This T cell receptor beta chain was identified during a study of beta chain features in type 1 diabetes. Points from the study as a whole: TCRB CDR3 length was moderately but significantly reduced in all four CD4+ subsets of Type 1 diabetes patients.

Expressed TCRB transcripts got sequenced, as all isolated RNA was reverse transcribed. Repertoires were generated with immunoSEQ multiplex PCR, while TCRdb's copy carries only in-frame clones and drops some. This sample yields approximately 360,000 clones, of which around 12% are seen a single time; about 0.01% belongs to the top ten. This clone has more than one count but fewer than ten. The antigen remains unidentified. The CDR3 contains 17 residues. In germline, CDR1 is LNHNV, CDR2 YYDKDF (reference sequence). With 0 bases clipped from V and 4 bases from J, the junction kept 10 bases outside the gene matches.

The chain links TRBV15 to TRBJ2-7; 9 positions match TRBD2. The clonotype originates from a woman younger than 30 with type 1 diabetes. Sequenced material: naive CD4+ T cells from blood. The CDR3 nucleotides are TGTGCCACCAGCAGAGATGGTAGCGGGAGCTCGGGGTACGAGCAGTACTTC. It translates to CATSRDGSGSSGYEQYF.